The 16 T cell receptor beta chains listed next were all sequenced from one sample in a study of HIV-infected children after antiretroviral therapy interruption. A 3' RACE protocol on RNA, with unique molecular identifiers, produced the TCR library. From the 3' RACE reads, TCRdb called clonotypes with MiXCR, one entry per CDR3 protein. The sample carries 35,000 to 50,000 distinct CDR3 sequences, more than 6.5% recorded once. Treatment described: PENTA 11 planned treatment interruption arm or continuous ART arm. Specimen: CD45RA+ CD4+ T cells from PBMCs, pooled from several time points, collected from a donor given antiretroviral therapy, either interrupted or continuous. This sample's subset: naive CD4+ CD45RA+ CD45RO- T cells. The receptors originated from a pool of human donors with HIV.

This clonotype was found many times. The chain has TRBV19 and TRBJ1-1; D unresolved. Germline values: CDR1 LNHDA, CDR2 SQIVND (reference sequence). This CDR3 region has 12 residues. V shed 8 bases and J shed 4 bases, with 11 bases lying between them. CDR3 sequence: CASPKHVTEAFF. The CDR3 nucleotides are TGTGCCAGTCCTAAACACGTCACTGAAGCTTTCTTT.

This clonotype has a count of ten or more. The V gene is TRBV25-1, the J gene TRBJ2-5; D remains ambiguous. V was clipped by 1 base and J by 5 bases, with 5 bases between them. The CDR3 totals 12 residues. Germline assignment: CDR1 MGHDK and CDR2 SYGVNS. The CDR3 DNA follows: TGTGCCAGCAGTGAATGGTCCGAGACCCAGTACTTC. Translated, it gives CASSEWSETQYF.

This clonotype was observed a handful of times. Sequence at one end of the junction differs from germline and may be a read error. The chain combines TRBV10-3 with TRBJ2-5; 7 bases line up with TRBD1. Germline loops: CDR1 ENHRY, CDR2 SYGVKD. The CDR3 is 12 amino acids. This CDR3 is CASRGNQDTQYF. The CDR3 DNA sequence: TGTGCCAGCAGGGGGAACCAAGACACCCAGTACTTT.

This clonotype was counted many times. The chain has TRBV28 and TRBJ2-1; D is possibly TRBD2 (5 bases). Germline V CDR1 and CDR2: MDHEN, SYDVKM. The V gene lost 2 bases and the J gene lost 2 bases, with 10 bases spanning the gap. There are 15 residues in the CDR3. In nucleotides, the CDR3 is TGTGCCAGCAGTTTAATGAGACTAACCTACAATGAGCAGTTCTTC. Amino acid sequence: CASSLMRLTYNEQFF.

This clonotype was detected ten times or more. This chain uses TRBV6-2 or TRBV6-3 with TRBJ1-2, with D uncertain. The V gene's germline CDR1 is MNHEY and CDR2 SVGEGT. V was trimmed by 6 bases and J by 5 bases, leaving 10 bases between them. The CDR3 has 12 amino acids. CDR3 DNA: TGTGCCAGCAGCCCAGTCCTGTATGGCTACACCTTC. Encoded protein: CASSPVLYGYTF.

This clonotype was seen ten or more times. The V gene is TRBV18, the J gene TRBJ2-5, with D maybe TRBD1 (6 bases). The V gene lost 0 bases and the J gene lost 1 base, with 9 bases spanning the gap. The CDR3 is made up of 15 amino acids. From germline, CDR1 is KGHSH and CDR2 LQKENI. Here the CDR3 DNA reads TGTGCCAGCTCACCACCGGGGACATCCCAAGAGACCCAGTACTTC. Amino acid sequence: CASSPPGTSQETQYF.

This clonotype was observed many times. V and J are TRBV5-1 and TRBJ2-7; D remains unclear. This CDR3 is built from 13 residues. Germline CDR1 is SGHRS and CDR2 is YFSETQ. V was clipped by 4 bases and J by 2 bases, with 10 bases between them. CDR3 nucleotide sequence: TGCGCCAGCAGCACCTGGCCGGCCTACGAGCAGTACTTC. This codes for CASSTWPAYEQYF. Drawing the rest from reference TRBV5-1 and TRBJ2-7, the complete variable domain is KAGVTQTPRYLIKTRGQQVTLSCSPISGHRSVSWYQQTPGQGLQFLFEYFSETQRNKGNFPGRFSGRQFSNSRSEMNVSTLELGDSALYLCASSTWPAYEQYFGPGTRLTVT.

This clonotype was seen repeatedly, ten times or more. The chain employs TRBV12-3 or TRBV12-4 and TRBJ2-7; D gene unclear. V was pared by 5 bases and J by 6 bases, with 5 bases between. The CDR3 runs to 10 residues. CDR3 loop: CASSPREQYF. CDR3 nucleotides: TGTGCCAGCAGTCCCCGCGAGCAGTACTTC.

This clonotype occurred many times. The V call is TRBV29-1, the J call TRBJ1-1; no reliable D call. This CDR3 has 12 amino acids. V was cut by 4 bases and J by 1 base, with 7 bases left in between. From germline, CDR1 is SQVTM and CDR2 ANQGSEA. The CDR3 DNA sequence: TGCAGCGTTGGGCGGGGGAACACTGAAGCTTTCTTT. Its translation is CSVGRGNTEAFF.

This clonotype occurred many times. The CDR3: CAWSFSGGHTDTQYF. CDR3 bases: TGTGCCTGGAGTTTCAGCGGGGGACACACAGATACGCAGTATTTT. The rearrangement uses TRBV30 and TRBJ2-3; 8 nucleotides line up with TRBD2. The CDR3 is made up of 15 amino acids. V lost 2 bases to trimming and J lost 2 bases; unmatched junction nucleotides: 6. Germline V lookup: CDR1 GTSNPN, CDR2 SVGIG (reference sequence).

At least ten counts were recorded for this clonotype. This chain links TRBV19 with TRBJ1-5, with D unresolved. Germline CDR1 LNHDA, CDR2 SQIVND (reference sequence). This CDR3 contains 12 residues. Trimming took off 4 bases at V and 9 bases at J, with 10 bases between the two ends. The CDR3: CASSTGFPPQHF. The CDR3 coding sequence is TGTGCCAGTAGTACTGGTTTCCCGCCCCAGCATTTT.

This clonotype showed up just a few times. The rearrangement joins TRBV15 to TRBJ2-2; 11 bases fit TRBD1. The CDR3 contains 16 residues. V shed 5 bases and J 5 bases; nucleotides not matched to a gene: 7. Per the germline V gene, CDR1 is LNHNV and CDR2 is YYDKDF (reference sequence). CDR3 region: CATSGGDRGRTGELFF. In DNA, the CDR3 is TGTGCCACCAGCGGAGGGGACAGGGGGAGAACCGGGGAGCTGTTTTTT. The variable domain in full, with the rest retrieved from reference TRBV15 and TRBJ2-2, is DAMVIQNPRYQVTQFGKPVTLSCSQTLNHNVMYWYQQKSSQAPKLLFHYYDKDFNNEADTPDNFQSRRPNTSFCFLDIRSPGLGDTAMYLCATSGGDRGRTGELFFGEGSRLTVL.

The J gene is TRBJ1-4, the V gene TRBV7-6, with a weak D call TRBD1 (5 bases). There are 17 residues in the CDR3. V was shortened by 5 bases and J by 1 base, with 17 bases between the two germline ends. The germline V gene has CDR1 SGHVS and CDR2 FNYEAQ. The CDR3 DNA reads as TGTGCCAGCAGCATAAAATACAGGAGGCAAACTAATGAAAAACTGTTTTTT. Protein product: CASSIKYRRQTNEKLFF.

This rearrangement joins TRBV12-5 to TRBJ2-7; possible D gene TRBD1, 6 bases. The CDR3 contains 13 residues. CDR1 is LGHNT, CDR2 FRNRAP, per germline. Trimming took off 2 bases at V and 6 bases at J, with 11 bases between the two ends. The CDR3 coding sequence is TGTGCTAGTGGTTTGCGGCAGGGGAGCGAGCAGTACTTC. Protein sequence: CASGLRQGSEQYF. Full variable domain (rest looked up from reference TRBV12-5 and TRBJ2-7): DARVTQTPRHKVTEMGQEVTMRCQPILGHNTVFWYRQTMMQGLELLAYFRNRAPLDDSGMPKDRFSAEMPDATLATLKIQPSEPRDSAVYFCASGLRQGSEQYFGPGTRLTVT.

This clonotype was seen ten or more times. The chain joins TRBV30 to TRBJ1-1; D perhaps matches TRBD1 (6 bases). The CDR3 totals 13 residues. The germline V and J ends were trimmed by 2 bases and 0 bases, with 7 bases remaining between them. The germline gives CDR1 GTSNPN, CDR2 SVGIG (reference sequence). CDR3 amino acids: CAWSRTVNTEAFF. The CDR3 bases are TGTGCCTGGAGTCGGACAGTGAACACTGAAGCTTTCTTT.

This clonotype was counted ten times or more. The CDR3 sequence is CASTDRGPNEKLFF. The CDR3 DNA follows: TGTGCCAGCACGGACAGGGGACCTAATGAAAAACTGTTTTTT. V gene TRBV19 combines with J gene TRBJ1-4; 9 positions agree with TRBD1. V lost 9 bases to trimming and J lost 3 bases; unmatched junction nucleotides: 5. Germline values: CDR1 LNHDA, CDR2 SQIVND (reference sequence). The CDR3 runs to 14 residues.